These 12 T cell receptor beta chains originate from one sample sequenced in a study of T cell responses to AZD1222 COVID-19 vaccine. Clones were sequenced by immunoSEQ multiplex PCR, and TCRdb holds only the in-frame ones, with some missing. In the table there are over 90,000 clones, roughly 90% of which are singletons. The material sequenced was peripheral blood, taken 28 days after the second AZD1222 dose. The receptors shown here come from an adult who received the AZD1222 COVID-19 vaccine.

The chain couples TRBV7-8 to TRBJ1-1, with a possible D match to TRBD1 (6 bases). Germline lookup yields CDR1 SGHVS and CDR2 FQNEAQ. This CDR3 has 15 amino acids. V was cut by 5 bases and J by 0 bases, with 13 bases left in between. Written as DNA, the CDR3 is TGTGCCAGCAGCCCTCCGGGACACCTGAACACTGAAGCTTTCTTT. Its translation: CASSPPGHLNTEAFF.

This clone has a handful of counts. The chain is built from TRBV15 and TRBJ1-6; D is undetermined. V lost 1 base and J lost 10, with 8 bases in between. The CDR3 extends over 13 amino acids. Germline assignment: CDR1 LNHNV and CDR2 YYDKDF (reference sequence). The CDR3 DNA sequence: TGTGCCACCAGCAGAGCAAAGGAATCACCCCTCCACTTT. Its translation is CATSRAKESPLHF.

The rearrangement joins TRBV11-2 to TRBJ1-5; TRBD1 matches at 11 bases. Per the germline V gene, CDR1 is SGHAT and CDR2 is FQNNGV. The junction had 13 bases not matched to a gene; V was cut back by 5 bases and J by 7 bases. This CDR3 has 17 amino acids. The CDR3 DNA follows: TGTGCCAGCAGCCTTCCATGCGGACAGGGGGCTTGGCAGCCCCAGCATTTT. Amino acid sequence: CASSLPCGQGAWQPQHF.

V and J are TRBV29-1 and TRBJ2-2; no firm D call. The V end was cut by 4 bases, the J end by 1 base, with 10 bases between. Germline V CDR1 and CDR2: SQVTM, ANQGSEA. CDR3 length equals 14 residues. The CDR3 DNA reads TGCAGCGTTGGAATGACATTGAACACCGGGGAGCTGTTTTTT. Translated, it gives CSVGMTLNTGELFF.

The V call is TRBV2, the J call TRBJ2-5, with TRBD1 as a possible D gene (5 bases). The germline gives CDR1 SNHLY, CDR2 FYNNEI. Trimming shortened V by 3 bases and J by 2 bases, and 13 bases separated the two germline ends. This CDR3 contains 15 residues. CDR3 sequence: CASSDPGQRQETQYF. The CDR3 DNA reads TGTGCCAGCAGTGATCCAGGACAACGTCAAGAGACCCAGTACTTC.

The rearrangement links TRBV6-6 to TRBJ2-4; D perhaps matches TRBD1 (6 bases). Trimming took off 2 bases at V and 2 bases at J, with 10 bases between the two ends. CDR3 length: 15 amino acids. CDR1 and CDR2 (germline): MNHNY, SVGAGI (reference sequence). CDR3 region: CASSYGGGPKNIQYF. The CDR3 DNA reads TGTGCCAGCAGTTACGGTGGGGGCCCCAAAAACATTCAGTACTTC.

This clone was seen more than once but under ten times. The chain carries TRBV19 and TRBJ1-5; D unresolved. Trimming shortened V by 3 bases and J by 0 bases, and 9 bases separated the two germline ends. Germline V gene lookup returns CDR1 LNHDA and CDR2 SQIVND (reference sequence). This CDR3 contains 15 residues. In DNA, the CDR3 is TGTGCCAGTAGTATTGAGACTTTTAGCAATCAGCCCCAGCATTTT. Its protein is CASSIETFSNQPQHF.

The gene calls are TRBV28 and TRBJ1-5; D ambiguous. Trimming shortened V by 2 bases and J by 4 bases, and 3 bases separated the two germline ends. The CDR3 runs 12 residues. The V gene's germline CDR1 is MDHEN and CDR2 SYDVKM. The chain's CDR3 is CASSLENQPQHF. The CDR3 coding sequence is TGTGCCAGCAGTTTAGAAAATCAGCCCCAGCATTTT.

The CDR3 nucleotides are TGCGCCAGCAGCCCCTCGGGACAGGGTCAAAACATTCAGTACTTC. Translation gives CASSPSGQGQNIQYF. The chain recombines TRBV5-1 with TRBJ2-4, with TRBD1 matching 9 bases. The CDR3 covers 15 residues. The V and J ends lost 4 bases and 5 bases, in that order; junction bases with no gene match: 7. Per the germline V gene, CDR1 is SGHRS and CDR2 is YFSETQ.

The chain combines TRBV4-3 with TRBJ1-1; no reliable D call. Germline V gene lookup returns CDR1 LGHNA and CDR2 YSLEER. Trimming pared 0 bases from V and 0 bases from J, leaving 8 bases between. This CDR3 is 15 amino acids long. The CDR3 DNA follows: TGCGCCAGCAGCCAAGAAGTAGCCGTGAACACTGAAGCTTTCTTT. This encodes CASSQEVAVNTEAFF.

The chain uses TRBV3-1 (or the pseudogene TRBV3-2) and TRBJ1-4; no reliable D call. V lost 1 base and J lost 0, with 21 bases in between. Germline assignment: CDR1 LGHDT and CDR2 YNNKEL (reference sequence). This CDR3 comprises 20 residues. This CDR3 reads CASSQVLDPLTAATNEKLFF. CDR3 DNA: TGTGCCAGCAGCCAAGTCTTAGACCCACTGACGGCTGCAACTAATGAAAAACTGTTTTTT.

The chain uses TRBV9 and TRBJ2-6; TRBD2 is a possible D gene (6 bases). This CDR3 is 16 amino acids long. CDR1 is SGDLS and CDR2 is YYNGEE in the germline V gene. Trimming removed 0 bases from V and 4 bases from J, with 11 bases in between. The CDR3 DNA follows: TGTGCCAGCAGCGTAGGCGCGGGGACCGGGGCCAACGTCCTGACTTTC. The encoded protein is CASSVGAGTGANVLTF.